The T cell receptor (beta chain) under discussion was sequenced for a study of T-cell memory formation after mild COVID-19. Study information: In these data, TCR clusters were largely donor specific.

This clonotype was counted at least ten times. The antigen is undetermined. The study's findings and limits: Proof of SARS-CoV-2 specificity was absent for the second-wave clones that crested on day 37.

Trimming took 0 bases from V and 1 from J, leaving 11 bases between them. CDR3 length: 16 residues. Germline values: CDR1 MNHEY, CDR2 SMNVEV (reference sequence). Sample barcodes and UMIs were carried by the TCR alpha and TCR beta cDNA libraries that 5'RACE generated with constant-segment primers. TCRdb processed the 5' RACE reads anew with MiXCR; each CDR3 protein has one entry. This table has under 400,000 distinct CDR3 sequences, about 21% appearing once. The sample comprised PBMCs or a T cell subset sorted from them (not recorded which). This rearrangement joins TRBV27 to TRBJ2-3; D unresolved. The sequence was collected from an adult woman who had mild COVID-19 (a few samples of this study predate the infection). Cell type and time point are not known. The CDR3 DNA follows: TGTGCCAGCAGTTTATCCCCCTCCGCGCGCACAGATACGCAGTATTTT. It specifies CASSLSPSARTDTQYF.